Described below is a single T cell receptor (beta chain) sequence and its context. Its antigen is unidentified. Assay used: immunoSEQ multiplex PCR; TCRdb lists only in-frame clones, some missing. The sample carries more than 80,000 clones, about nine tenths recorded once. This entry belongs to a study of T cell responses to AZD1222 COVID-19 vaccine. Study-level results: The peak T cell response came first, and repertoires were sampled only after it. Spike-specific TCR depth and breadth grew after two AZD1222 doses.

This receptor was identified in an adult in good health. Material: peripheral blood, obtained on day 0 of AZD1222 vaccination.

The CDR3 region has the DNA TGTGCCAGCAGCCGGTTGGGGGGACAGCACAATGAGCAGTTCTTC. Residues: CASSRLGGQHNEQFF. The chain uses TRBV14 and TRBJ2-1; D is perhaps TRBD1 (7 bases). Between the trimmed V and J ends, which lost 4 bases and 5 bases, there was a span of 15 bases. The length of the CDR3 is 15 residues. The germline V gene encodes CDR1 SGHDN and CDR2 FVKESK.